This T cell receptor (beta chain) was captured in a study of T cell changes during pregnancy in multiple sclerosis. CDR3 length equals 13 residues. The V gene's germline CDR1 is KGHSH and CDR2 LQKENI. TCRdb's copy holds only in-frame clones and misses some; the assay was immunoSEQ multiplex PCR. This sample has 65,000 to 90,000 clones, with approximately 89% found just once. Specimen: peripheral blood, collected in the first trimester of pregnancy. This sequence joins TRBV18 and TRBJ1-5; D gene uncertain. This receptor was obtained from a female donor with multiple sclerosis, enrolled in a pregnancy study. The chain's CDR3 is CASGEVVNQPQHF. The DNA for the CDR3 is TGTGCAAGCGGGGAGGTCGTAAATCAGCCCCAGCATTTT.